Below, 4 T cell receptor beta chains from the same sample are listed, as sequenced in a study of blood T cells in healthy people across ages. The use of a sample-barcoded 5' primer and a J-beta primer mix characterized a second PCR of about 6 to 11 cycles. TCRdb re-called the 5' RACE reads through MiXCR, storing one row per CDR3 protein. The sample consists of some 760,000 distinct CDR3 sequences, approximately 25% of them appearing once. This same sample was also part of a study on T cells of mothers and their children.

Sequencing input: blood. The source of these receptors is a boy aged 10-17 years in good health.

In this sample, this clonotype turned up a few times. The rearrangement joins TRBV7-9 to TRBJ2-5; D perhaps matches TRBD2 (6 bases). Germline values: CDR1 SEHNR, CDR2 FQNEAQ (reference sequence). Trimming cost V 5 bases and J 5 bases, with 15 bases left between them. The CDR3 contains 14 residues. This CDR3 is CASSVTSSDETQYF. CDR3 nucleotide sequence: TGTGCCAGCAGCGTGACCTCTAGCGATGAGACCCAGTACTTC.

There are a few counts of this clonotype. This chain connects TRBV4-1 to TRBJ1-2; D gene unclear. Germline V gene lookup returns CDR1 MGHRA and CDR2 YSYEKL. V lost 0 bases to trimming and J lost 3 bases, with 8 bases between them. The CDR3 extends over 14 amino acids. The CDR3 region has the DNA TGCGCCAGCAGCCAAGATAGGACGGACTATGGCTACACCTTC. Amino acid sequence: CASSQDRTDYGYTF.

This clonotype was seen just once. DNA for the CDR3: TGTGCCAGCAGACTAACACAGGGGGCATGGCAGCCCCAGCATTTT. This gives the protein CASRLTQGAWQPQHF. This chain links TRBV12-3 or TRBV12-4 with TRBJ1-5; 9 positions match TRBD1. Trimming cost V 6 bases and J 7 bases; bases outside gene matches: 10. This CDR3 has 15 amino acids.

This chain uses TRBV7-9 with TRBJ1-6; tentatively, D is TRBD1 (5 bases). Germline-derived CDR1 and CDR2 are SEHNR and FQNEAQ (reference sequence). V gave up 1 base and J gave up 9 bases, with 13 bases separating them. CDR3 length: 15 amino acids. CDR3 DNA sequence: TGTGCCAGCAGCTTAGGACAAGGGACGGCTTCACCCCTCCACTTT. It codes for CASSLGQGTASPLHF. The full variable domain, its missing parts supplied by reference TRBV7-9 and TRBJ1-6, is DTGVSQNPRHKITKRGQNVTFRCDPISEHNRLYWYRQTLGQGPEFLTYFQNEAQLEKSRLLSDRFSAERPKGSFSTLEIQRTEQGDSAMYLCASSLGQGTASPLHFGNGTRLTVT.